Listed below are T cell receptor beta chains from one sample, sequenced in a study of vaccination and CD4 T cells after COVID-19. TCRdb recomputed calls from the PCR reads with MiXCR, one row per CDR3 protein. The top ten clones hold roughly 15% of a sample with around 19,000 distinct CDR3 sequences, roughly 27% of them seen once. These receptors have no identified antigens. Sequenced material: cultured CD4+ T cells from blood. The receptor source for this set is a human donor with COVID-19. CDR3s include the opening cysteine and the closing phenylalanine or tryptophan. D genes are given only for firm matches. Some rows mark clone size as missing; the rest say once, few, many or name a class of expanded clone.

TRBJ1-2,.,TRBV7-2,.,TGTGCCAGCAGCTTAAGTCTAGGAGCTGGCTACACCTTC,CASSLSLGAGYTF
TRBJ2-7,.,TRBV27,.,TGTGCCAGCAGTTCGAGCGGTCATGGCTACGAGCAGTACTTC,CASSSSGHGYEQYF
TRBJ1-5,.,TRBV2,.,TGTGCCAGCGGAGCGGAATATAGCAATCAGCCCCAGCATTTT,CASGAEYSNQPQHF
TRBJ2-7,.,TRBV7-9,few,TGTGCCAGCAGCTTGGCAGGGGTCAACGAGCAGTACTTC,CASSLAGVNEQYF
TRBJ2-1,.,TRBV6-2/TRBV6-3,few,TGTGCCACGAGAGCCGGGGGTTCCTACAATGAGCAGTTCTTC,CATRAGGSYNEQFF
TRBJ2-4,.,TRBV11-3,.,TGTGCCAGCAGCTCCTTCGGGGGGCAAGGAAACATTCAGTACTTC,CASSSFGGQGNIQYF
TRBJ1-2,.,TRBV6-1,.,TGTGCCAGCAAAACGACGTCCGCCGGGGGCTACACCTTC,CASKTTSAGGYTF
TRBJ1-1,TRBD1,TRBV5-1,.,TGCGCCAGCAGCTCCGCTCAGGGGGTGAACACTGAAGCTTTCTTT,CASSSAQGVNTEAFF
TRBJ1-3,.,TRBV25-1,.,TGTGCCAGCAGTGAACCGAACAGGAGGGGAAACACCATATATTTT,CASSEPNRRGNTIYF
TRBJ1-4,TRBD1,TRBV5-1,.,TGCGCCAGCAGCTTGGGACGGGTTGGACAGGGGTATGAAAAACTGTTTTTT,CASSLGRVGQGYEKLFF
TRBJ2-4,TRBD2,TRBV25-1,few,TGTGCCAGCAGGGGGGGGACTGCGGACATTCAGTACTTC,CASRGGTADIQYF
TRBJ1-6,.,TRBV27,.,TGTGCCAGCAGTTTCACGGGACCGCTTAATTCACCCCTCCACTTT,CASSFTGPLNSPLHF
TRBJ2-5,.,TRBV30,.,TGTGCCTGGTCTCTGGGGACTCCCACCTGGGAGACCCAGTACTTC,CAWSLGTPTWETQYF
TRBJ2-3,.,TRBV7-6,.,TGTGCCAGCAGCCCCGCGGCAGGTTCTAGCACAGATACGCAGTATTTT,CASSPAAGSSTDTQYF
TRBJ2-7,TRBD1,TRBV18,.,TGTGCCAGCTCGGACAGGCCCTACGAGCAGTACTTC,CASSDRPYEQYF
TRBJ1-1,TRBD1,TRBV6-5,.,TGTGCCAGCAGTTACCGTTACAGACAGGGGAACACTGAAGCTTTCTTT,CASSYRYRQGNTEAFF
TRBJ1-1,.,TRBV6-1,.,TGTGCCAGCAGCCCGAACAGGACGCCGAACACTGAAGCTTTCTTT,CASSPNRTPNTEAFF
TRBJ2-3,.,TRBV20-1,.,TGCAGTGCTAGGGACTCCCCAGATACGCAGTATTTT,CSARDSPDTQYF
TRBJ1-2,TRBD1,TRBV28,.,TGTGCCAGCAGTTTTCGGACAGGGGCTTATGGCTACACCTTC,CASSFRTGAYGYTF
TRBJ2-7,.,TRBV2,few,TGTGCCAGCAGCCGACTAGTACCAGGCGAGCAGTACTTC,CASSRLVPGEQYF
TRBJ1-2,.,TRBV19,.,TGTGCCAGTAGTATGGGGCCGGGGGGCGTTTATGGCTACACCTTC,CASSMGPGGVYGYTF
TRBJ1-2,.,TRBV20-1,.,TGCAGAACCCAACCACCAGGAGGGTCGGGGGGAGGGGTGGGTGGCTACACCTTC,CRTQPPGGSGGGVGGYTF
TRBJ2-4,.,TRBV6-5,.,TGTGCCAGCAGTTACGCCGGACAGAAAAACATTCAGTACTTC,CASSYAGQKNIQYF
TRBJ1-3,TRBD1,TRBV20-1,few,TGCAGTGCTTCCCGTACAGGGGGCTTATCTGGAAACACCATATATTTT,CSASRTGGLSGNTIYF
TRBJ2-7,.,TRBV6-5,.,TGTGCCAGCAGTTACTTCAGTGGTGACAGACCCTACGAGCAGTACTTC,CASSYFSGDRPYEQYF
TRBJ1-2,TRBD1,TRBV20-1,few,TGCAGTGCAAACCCGGACAGGGGGGTGCATGGCTACACCTTC,CSANPDRGVHGYTF
TRBJ2-2,.,TRBV7-2,.,TGTGCCAGCAGCTTAGTTTTACGCGGGACCGGGGAGCTGTTTTTT,CASSLVLRGTGELFF
TRBJ1-3,.,TRBV20-1,.,TGCAGTGCTAGCCGGACCGAACCCTCTGGAAACACCATATATTTT,CSASRTEPSGNTIYF
TRBJ1-2,.,TRBV20-1,few,TGCAGTGCTCCCGGTAACTATGGCTACACCTTC,CSAPGNYGYTF
TRBJ2-3,.,TRBV18,few,TGTGCCAGCTCACCCAGGGACGATACGCAGTATTTT,CASSPRDDTQYF
TRBJ1-2,.,TRBV6-4,few,TGTGCCAGCGGAAGTGAGGGAGCTAACTATGGCTACACCTTC,CASGSEGANYGYTF
TRBJ1-5,.,TRBV19,few,TGTGCCAGTAGTATAGGGGACATCCACAATCAGCCCCAGCATTTT,CASSIGDIHNQPQHF
TRBJ2-3,.,TRBV6-4,few,TGTGCCAGCAGTGAGGCCCTAGGGAATACGCAGTATTTT,CASSEALGNTQYF
TRBJ2-2,TRBD2,TRBV12-3/TRBV12-4,.,TGTGCCAGCAGTTTACTAGCGGCCGTTAACACCGGGGAGCTGTTTTTT,CASSLLAAVNTGELFF
TRBJ2-1,.,TRBV19,.,TGTGCCATTACAACAGCAAATGAGCAGTTCTTC,CAITTANEQFF
TRBJ1-1,.,TRBV12-3/TRBV12-4,.,TGTGCCAGCAGTTTGGGCAAGGGTATTTATGCTTTCTTT,CASSLGKGIYAFF
TRBJ2-5,.,TRBV2,few,TGTGCCAGCAGTGACAGATCCGTCCCCCAGTACTTC,CASSDRSVPQYF
TRBJ2-3,TRBD2,TRBV7-2,.,TGTGCCAGCAGCCCGCGGGGGGGCCACGGGACAGATACGCAGTATTTT,CASSPRGGHGTDTQYF
TRBJ2-1,TRBD2,TRBV5-1,few,TGCGCCAGCAGCTTGTCTAGCGGGGGGGATGAGCAGTTCTTC,CASSLSSGGDEQFF
TRBJ2-1,.,TRBV7-9,few,TGTGCCAGCAGCCCGGCTAATGAGCAGTTCTTC,CASSPANEQFF
TRBJ1-2,.,TRBV20-1,few,TGCAGTGCGAAGACGACGGCACGGCTCTATGGCTACACCTTC,CSAKTTARLYGYTF
TRBJ1-4,.,TRBV5-5,.,TGTGCCAGCAGCTTGGGGCCCAATGAAAAACTGTTTTTT,CASSLGPNEKLFF
TRBJ2-5,TRBD1,TRBV12-3/TRBV12-4,.,TGTGCCAGCAGTTTGGGGACAGGCCCCCAAGAGACCCAGTACTTC,CASSLGTGPQETQYF
TRBJ1-1,.,TRBV7-2,few,TGTGCCAATTCGGAACTGGCCATGAACACTGAAGCTTTCTTT,CANSELAMNTEAFF
TRBJ1-1,.,TRBV20-1,few,TGCAGTGCTAGAAACCCAACGGACCGTGAAGCTTTCTTT,CSARNPTDREAFF
TRBJ1-2,.,TRBV5-5,few,TGTGCCAGCAGCCGCTATCCCGGGACACAGCCCGGTGGCTACACCTTC,CASSRYPGTQPGGYTF
TRBJ2-4,TRBD1,TRBV24-1,few,TGTGCCACCAGTGATTCCGGACAGGGGTACAAAAACATTCAGTACTTC,CATSDSGQGYKNIQYF
TRBJ2-3,.,TRBV5-4,once,TGTGCCAGCAGCTCAATGTGGGCGGGGAGCACAGATACGCAGTATTTT,CASSSMWAGSTDTQYF
TRBJ2-3,TRBD2,TRBV6-1,.,TGTGCCAGCAACCTCTGGGGCACAGCGGGGAGCACAGATACGCAGTATTTT,CASNLWGTAGSTDTQYF
TRBJ2-3,TRBD2,TRBV2,.,TGTGCCAGCAGTCAAGCTCCTAGCGGGGCCGCAGATACGCAGTATTTT,CASSQAPSGAADTQYF
TRBJ1-1,.,TRBV19,.,TGTGCCAGTAGTATTGAGAGGGTAAGAGGGTTAAACACTGAAGCTTTCTTT,CASSIERVRGLNTEAFF
TRBJ1-3,.,TRBV5-8,.,TGTGCCAGCAGCTACGGGGGTTCTGGAAACACCATATATTTT,CASSYGGSGNTIYF
TRBJ2-3,TRBD2,TRBV27,.,TGTGCCAGCAGTTTCGGACTAGCGGGGGGCAGAAACACAGATACGCAGTATTTT,CASSFGLAGGRNTDTQYF
TRBJ1-2,.,TRBV6-5,few,TGTGCCAGCAGTTACGACGGGAACTATGGCTACACCTTC,CASSYDGNYGYTF